The source of this T cell receptor beta chain is a study of blood T cells in healthy people across ages. This CDR3 spans 15 amino acids. Germline assignment: CDR1 SGHKS and CDR2 YYEKEE (reference sequence). Trimming removed 5 bases from V and 2 bases from J, with 14 bases in between. This clonotype occurred a few times. It was with a sample-barcoded 5' primer and a J-beta primer mix that a second PCR of about 6 to 11 cycles was run. A template-switch adaptor that had 12 random nucleotides put a tag on each cDNA molecule. Each of the samples gave a minimum of 2.5 million paired-end reads that contained CDR3. From the 5' RACE reads, TCRdb called clonotypes with MiXCR, one entry per CDR3 protein. The table has approximately 1,000,000 distinct CDR3 sequences, over 35% seen once; the top ten hold under 20%.

The source material was blood. The chain couples TRBV5-5 to TRBJ1-5, with D unclear. The TCR was taken from a woman aged 60 to 75 in good health. This CDR3 is CASSNRPGGNQPQHF. The CDR3 nucleotides are TGTGCCAGCAGTAATCGCCCAGGCGGCAATCAGCCCCAGCATTTT.